This T cell receptor beta chain derives from a study of blood T cell repertoires in COVID-19. Overall study: In each case, the material was cDNA or gDNA derived from T cells, B-cell-depleted T cells, or PBMCs.

This CDR3 has 16 residues. Germline trimming cut 2 bases from V and 2 bases from J; bases unmatched to any gene: 7. CDR1 and CDR2 from the germline V gene are MNHNY and SVGAGI (reference sequence). TCRdb's table, derived via immunoSEQ multiplex PCR, lists solely in-frame clones and lacks some. The table includes some 150,000 clones, roughly 73% detected once. The gene calls are TRBV6-6 and TRBJ2-3, with 7 nucleotides matching TRBD1. Specimen: peripheral blood. This receptor was obtained from a woman between 45 and 65 years old with active or convalescent COVID-19. The CDR3 nucleotides read TGTGCCAGCAGTTACCGTAGGGGACAGTCCACAGATACGCAGTATTTT. Translation gives CASSYRRGQSTDTQYF.